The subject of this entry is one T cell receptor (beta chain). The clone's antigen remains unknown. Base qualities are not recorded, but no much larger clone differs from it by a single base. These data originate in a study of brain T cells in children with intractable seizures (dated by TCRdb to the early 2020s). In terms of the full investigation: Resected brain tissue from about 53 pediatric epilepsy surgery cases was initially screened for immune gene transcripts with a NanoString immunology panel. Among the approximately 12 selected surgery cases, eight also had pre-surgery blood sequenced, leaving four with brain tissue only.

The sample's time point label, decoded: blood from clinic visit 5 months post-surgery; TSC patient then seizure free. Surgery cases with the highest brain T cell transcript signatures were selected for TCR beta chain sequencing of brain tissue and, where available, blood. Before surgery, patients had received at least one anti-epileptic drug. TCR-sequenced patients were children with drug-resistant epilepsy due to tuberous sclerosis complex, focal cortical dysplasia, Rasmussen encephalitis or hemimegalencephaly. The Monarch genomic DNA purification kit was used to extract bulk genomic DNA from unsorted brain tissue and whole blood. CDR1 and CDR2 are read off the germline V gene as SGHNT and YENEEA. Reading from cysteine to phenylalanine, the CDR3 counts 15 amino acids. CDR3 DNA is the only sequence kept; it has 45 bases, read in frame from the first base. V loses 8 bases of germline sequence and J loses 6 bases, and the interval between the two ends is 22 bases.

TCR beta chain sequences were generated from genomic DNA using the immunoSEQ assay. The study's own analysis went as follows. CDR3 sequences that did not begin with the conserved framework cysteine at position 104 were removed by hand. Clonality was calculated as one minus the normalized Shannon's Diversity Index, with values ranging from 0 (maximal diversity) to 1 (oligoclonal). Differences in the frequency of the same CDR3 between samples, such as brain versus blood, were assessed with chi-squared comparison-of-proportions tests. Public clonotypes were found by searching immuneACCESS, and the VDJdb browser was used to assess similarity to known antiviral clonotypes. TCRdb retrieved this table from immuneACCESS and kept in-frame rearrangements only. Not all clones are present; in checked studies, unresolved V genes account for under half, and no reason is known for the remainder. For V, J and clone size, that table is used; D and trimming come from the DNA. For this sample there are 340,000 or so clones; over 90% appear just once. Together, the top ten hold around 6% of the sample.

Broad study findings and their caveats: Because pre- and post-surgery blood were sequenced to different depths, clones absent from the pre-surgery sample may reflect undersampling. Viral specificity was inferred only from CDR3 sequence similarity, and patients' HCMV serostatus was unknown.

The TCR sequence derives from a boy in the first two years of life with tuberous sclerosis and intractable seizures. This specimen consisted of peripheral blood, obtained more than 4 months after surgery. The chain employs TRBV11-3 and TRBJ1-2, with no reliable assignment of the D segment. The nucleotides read TGTGCCAGCCATATCGGGCCCAGCCGCTATGATGGCTACACCTTC. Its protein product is CASHIGPSRYDGYTF.